One and the same sample provided the 21 T cell receptor beta chains below, sequenced in a study of brain metastases from non-small cell lung cancer. The assay was immunoSEQ multiplex PCR, and TCRdb's table has in-frame clones only and misses some. The sample lists 15,000 or so clones; about 80% were seen once. The specimen was primary lung tumor tissue. The receptors were sampled from a donor over 35 with non-small cell lung cancer.

CDR3 DNA sequence: TGTGCCAGCAGCCCTCGACAGGGGGCAGTGAACACTGAAGCTTTCTTT. Protein: CASSPRQGAVNTEAFF. J is TRBJ1-1 and V is TRBV7-6; the match to TRBD1 covers 10 bases. CDR3 length: 16 residues. The V segment lost 5 bases and the J segment 0 bases; nucleotides outside the gene matches: 6. Germline V gene data show CDR1 as SGHVS and CDR2 as FNYEAQ.

A word on this clone: The junction does not match germline at one end; this may be a read error. The chain couples TRBV27 to TRBJ2-1; 10 bases line up with TRBD2. CDR1 and CDR2 (germline): MNHEY, SMNVEV (reference sequence). This CDR3 has 15 residues. The CDR3 nucleotides are TGTGCCAGCAATTTAGCGGGGGGCACCTACAATGAGCAGTTCTTC. Translation gives CASNLAGGTYNEQFF.

V and J are TRBV7-8 and TRBJ1-5; D call uncertain. The CDR3 loop spans 14 amino acids. The V end lost 1 base, the J end lost 5 bases, and 9 bases lay between the germline ends. From germline, CDR1 is SGHVS and CDR2 FQNEAQ. The CDR3 DNA is TGTGCCAGCAGCTTAGGGGCAGACGATCAGCCCCAGCATTTT. Its translation is CASSLGADDQPQHF.

The gene calls are TRBV24-1 and TRBJ2-5; 15 nucleotides align to TRBD2. Germline assignment: CDR1 KGHDR and CDR2 SFDVKD. J gave up 1 base and V 4 bases, and 6 bases lay outside the gene matches. CDR3 length equals 18 residues. The CDR3 loop reads CATSDPGLAGGSQETQYF. The CDR3 DNA is TGTGCCACCAGTGACCCGGGACTAGCGGGGGGATCCCAAGAGACCCAGTACTTC.

A single count supports this clone. V usage is TRBV5-1 and J usage is TRBJ2-1, with D possibly matching TRBD1 (6 bases). In germline, CDR1 is SGHRS, CDR2 YFSETQ. This CDR3 spans 16 amino acids. V was cut by 0 bases and J by 1 base, with 11 bases left in between. CDR3 protein: CASSLEPTGSYNEQFF. The CDR3 DNA sequence: TGCGCCAGCAGCTTGGAACCAACAGGGTCCTACAATGAGCAGTTCTTC.

The count of this clone is one. The V call is TRBV5-1, the J call TRBJ2-1; weak D call: TRBD2 (7 bases). This CDR3 spans 16 amino acids. The germline gives CDR1 SGHRS, CDR2 YFSETQ. V was clipped by 7 bases and J by 2 bases, with 19 bases between them. CDR3 loop: CASDGGPGTTYNEQFF. The CDR3 bases are TGCGCCAGCGACGGGGGGCCCGGGACTACCTACAATGAGCAGTTCTTC. Based on the CDR3 plus reference TRBV5-1 and TRBJ2-1, the full variable domain is KAGVTQTPRYLIKTRGQQVTLSCSPISGHRSVSWYQQTPGQGLQFLFEYFSETQRNKGNFPGRFSGRQFSNSRSEMNVSTLELGDSALYLCASDGGPGTTYNEQFFGPGTRLTVL.

This rearrangement joins TRBV19 to TRBJ1-3; D uncertain. The V end was cut by 7 bases, the J end by 1 base, with 14 bases between. Germline V gene data show CDR1 as LNHDA and CDR2 as SQIVND (reference sequence). The length of the CDR3 is 15 residues. CDR3 DNA: TGTGCCAGTACCCCCGGTGGGGTTTCTGGAAACACCATATATTTT. Translation: CASTPGGVSGNTIYF.

The V gene is TRBV15, the J gene TRBJ1-1; D possibly corresponds to TRBD1 (6 bases). Trimming cost V 0 bases and J 5 bases, with 10 bases left between them. CDR3 length: 14 residues. The germline V gene encodes CDR1 LNHNV and CDR2 YYDKDF (reference sequence). CDR3 sequence reads: CATSRDRGRTEAFF. The DNA of the CDR3 is TGTGCCACCAGCAGAGATAGGGGGAGGACTGAAGCTTTCTTT.

The chain recombines TRBV2 with TRBJ2-1; D remains unclear. The CDR3 totals 14 residues. Germline CDR1 reads SNHLY; CDR2 reads FYNNEI. Deletions cut 6 bases from V and 1 base from J, with 10 bases between. The CDR3 loop is CASRTHGSYNEQFF. CDR3 in DNA: TGTGCCAGCAGGACGCATGGTTCCTACAATGAGCAGTTCTTC.

The CDR3 bases are TGTGCCAGCAGCTTAAATGCCAGGGGGCAACGGAACACTGAAGCTTTCTTT. Translation: CASSLNARGQRNTEAFF. V is TRBV7-9 and J is TRBJ1-1; 8 bases line up with TRBD1. The trim removed 2 bases at V and 1 base at J, leaving 9 bases unmatched. CDR1 is SEHNR and CDR2 is FQNEAQ in the germline V gene (reference sequence). This CDR3 is 17 amino acids long.

This chain links TRBV19 with TRBJ1-5; perhaps TRBD1 as D (6 bases). CDR1 is LNHDA, CDR2 SQIVND, per germline (reference sequence). The CDR3 runs 15 residues. V was clipped by 3 bases and J by 0 bases, with 9 bases between them. In nucleotides, the CDR3 is TGTGCCAGTAGTATTAGGGGGTATAGCAATCAGCCCCAGCATTTT. Its translation: CASSIRGYSNQPQHF.

The genes are TRBV27 and TRBJ1-4, with TRBD1 identical over 9 bases. V lost 5 bases, J lost 2 bases, and 3 bases stayed unmatched. The germline V gene encodes CDR1 MNHEY and CDR2 SMNVEV (reference sequence). This CDR3 spans 15 amino acids. The CDR3 DNA sequence: TGTGCCAGCAGTGTACAGGGGGCCACTAATGAAAAACTGTTTTTT. This encodes CASSVQGATNEKLFF.

The J gene is TRBJ1-4, the V gene TRBV4-3; the match to TRBD1 covers 7 bases. Germline CDR1 reads LGHNA; CDR2 reads YSLEER. The CDR3 sequence is 15 residues long. V shed 0 bases and J 4 bases; nucleotides not matched to a gene: 2. The CDR3: CASSQEDRSNEKLFF. CDR3 nucleotide sequence: TGCGCCAGCAGCCAAGAGGACAGGAGTAATGAAAAACTGTTTTTT.

This chain uses TRBV2 with TRBJ2-7; 9 bases fit TRBD1. The CDR3 is made up of 14 amino acids. The J segment lost 6 bases and the V segment lost 9 bases, leaving 12 bases of the junction unmatched. Germline CDR1 reads SNHLY; CDR2 reads FYNNEI. For the CDR3, the DNA is TGTGCCAGTTCTAGGGGGACAGGGTCGGGCGAGCAGTACTTC. It encodes CASSRGTGSGEQYF.

V and J are TRBV9 and TRBJ1-2; maybe TRBD1 (6 bases). The CDR3 runs to 13 residues. V was shortened by 4 bases and J by 7 bases, with 14 bases between the two germline ends. Germline V gene sequence: CDR1 SGDLS, CDR2 YYNGEE. CDR3 sequence reads: CASSTRTGFGYTF. Written as DNA, the CDR3 is TGTGCCAGCAGCACGAGAACAGGGTTTGGCTACACCTTC.

The rearrangement joins TRBV14 to TRBJ1-1, with TRBD1 matching over 8 bases. J lost 6 bases, V lost 2 bases, and 8 bases had no gene match. The CDR3 is made up of 15 amino acids. CDR1 is SGHDN, CDR2 FVKESK, per germline. This CDR3 reads CASSQMGLQGAEAFF. For the CDR3, the DNA is TGTGCCAGCAGCCAAATGGGTTTACAGGGGGCTGAAGCTTTCTTT.

This clone was found once. The chain carries TRBV18 and TRBJ1-1; TRBD1 might be the D (6 bases). There are 15 residues in the CDR3. V lost 6 bases, J lost 4 bases, and 18 bases lay in between. The germline V gene has CDR1 KGHSH and CDR2 LQKENI. The CDR3 bases are TGTGCCAGCTCGCGACAGGAGTCGGGTGCCACTGAAGCTTTCTTT. Its translation is CASSRQESGATEAFF.

The chain has TRBV24-1 and TRBJ1-1; D uncertain. The CDR3 runs 12 residues. Germline-derived CDR1 and CDR2 are KGHDR and SFDVKD. Between the trimmed V and J ends, which lost 3 bases and 7 bases, there was a span of 8 bases. The CDR3 region has the DNA TGTGCCACCAGTGATGACGGTTATGAAGCTTTCTTT. It specifies CATSDDGYEAFF.

The V call is TRBV11-1, the J call TRBJ1-6; D possibly corresponds to TRBD1 (5 bases). CDR3 length: 14 amino acids. V lost 3 bases to trimming and J lost 10 bases, with 13 bases between them. Germline V CDR1 and CDR2: SGHAT, FQDESV (reference sequence). This CDR3 reads CASSFRQGASPLHF. The CDR3 nucleotides are TGTGCCAGCAGCTTTCGGCAGGGTGCATCACCCCTCCACTTT.

The V gene is TRBV19, the J gene TRBJ2-3, with a weak D call TRBD1 (6 bases). CDR1 LNHDA and CDR2 SQIVND come from the germline V gene (reference sequence). With 7 bases removed from V and 4 bases from J, the gap between germline ends came to 24 bases. The CDR3 runs to 17 residues. CDR3 coding DNA: TGTGCCAGTACTCCAGGACAGATCATTGGGATCCCAGATACGCAGTATTTT. It codes for CASTPGQIIGIPDTQYF.

In the case of this clone: A read error may account for a junction end that differs from germline. The V call is TRBV18, the J call TRBJ1-3, with TRBD1 as a possible D gene (5 bases). The CDR3 sequence is 18 residues long. In germline, CDR1 is KGHSH, CDR2 LQKENI. As DNA, the CDR3 is TGTGCCAGCTCACCAGGACACTTTGTATTCGCCTCTAGAAACACCATATATTTT. Translation gives CASSPGHFVFASRNTIYF.